One and the same sample provided the 26 T cell receptor beta chains below, sequenced in a study of blood T cells in healthy people across ages. Primers used in a second PCR of about 6 to 11 cycles were a sample-barcoded 5' primer and a J-beta primer mix. TCRdb re-called the 5' RACE reads with MiXCR, one entry per CDR3 protein. Here the sample spans about 1.6 million distinct CDR3 sequences, roughly 30% being singletons. The source material was blood. These receptors were collected from a woman in her 30s in good health.

The chain has TRBV5-6 and TRBJ2-5; no clear D. In germline, CDR1 is SGHDT, CDR2 YYEEEE. Trimming shortened V by 2 bases and J by 5 bases, and 13 bases separated the two germline ends. CDR3 length equals 14 residues. The CDR3 reads CASSLLAPSETQYF. CDR3 DNA sequence: TGTGCCAGCAGCTTATTGGCCCCCTCGGAGACCCAGTACTTC.

As regards this clonotype: This may be a read error: a much more frequent sequence differs by one nucleotide. The chain has TRBV6-6 and TRBJ2-7, with 7 positions matching TRBD1. There are 14 residues in the CDR3. Germline assignment: CDR1 MNHNY and CDR2 SVGAGI (reference sequence). The ends lost 8 bases at V and 0 bases at J; junction bases unmatched: 7. DNA for the CDR3: TGTGCCAGCGGTATACAGGGGAGCTCCTACGAGCAGTACTTC. This encodes CASGIQGSSYEQYF.

This clonotype was found many times. The chain couples TRBV4-1 to TRBJ2-1, with D hard to call. The germline V gene encodes CDR1 MGHRA and CDR2 YSYEKL. V was clipped by 2 bases and J by 10 bases, with 9 bases between them. CDR3 length: 12 residues. The CDR3 sequence: CASSQLGMEQFF. As DNA, the CDR3 is TGCGCCAGCAGCCAATTGGGCATGGAGCAGTTCTTC.

This chain uses TRBV28 with TRBJ2-7; D is undetermined. V lost 10 bases to trimming and J lost 9 bases, with 13 bases between them. The CDR3 has 10 residues. Germline V CDR1 and CDR2: MDHEN, SYDVKM. The CDR3 nucleotides are TGTGCCACTGGCCATCCCGTGCAGTACTTC. Encoded protein: CATGHPVQYF. The full variable domain, with the rest looked up from reference TRBV28 and TRBJ2-7, is DVKVTQSSRYLVKRTGEKVFLECVQDMDHENMFWYRQDPGLGLRLIYFSYDVKMKEKGDIPEGYSVSREKKERFSLILESASTNQTSMYLCATGHPVQYFGPGTRLTVT.

Details on this clonotype: The junction and the germline gene differ at one end; a read error may be behind it. This chain joins TRBV28 and TRBJ2-7; TRBD1 might be the D (6 bases). The CDR3 has 16 amino acids. Germline loops: CDR1 MDHEN, CDR2 SYDVKM. CDR3 nucleotides: TGTGCCAGCAGTTCTTCCTCAGAGGGACACACCTACGAGCGGTACTTC. This translates into CASSSSSEGHTYERYF.

The chain has TRBV9 and TRBJ1-4, with 11 positions matching TRBD1. The junction had 8 bases not matched to a gene; V was cut back by 4 bases and J by 0 bases. Germline V gene data show CDR1 as SGDLS and CDR2 as YYNGEE. This CDR3 spans 18 amino acids. The CDR3 DNA reads TGTGCCAGCAGCCCTCGGACAGGGGGCGGCCCAACTAATGAAAAACTGTTTTTT. It yields the protein CASSPRTGGGPTNEKLFF.

This clonotype appeared a few times. The chain recombines TRBV5-1 with TRBJ2-2; TRBD2 might be the D (6 bases). Germline CDR1 reads SGHRS; CDR2 reads YFSETQ. CDR3 length equals 15 residues. Between the trimmed V and J ends, which lost 2 bases and 5 bases, there was a span of 13 bases. The CDR3, as DNA: TGCGCCAGCAGCTTTGAGACTAGGAGGACCGGGGAGCTGTTTTTT. Residues: CASSFETRRTGELFF. The full variable domain, completed using reference TRBV5-1 and TRBJ2-2, is KAGVTQTPRYLIKTRGQQVTLSCSPISGHRSVSWYQQTPGQGLQFLFEYFSETQRNKGNFPGRFSGRQFSNSRSEMNVSTLELGDSALYLCASSFETRRTGELFFGEGSRLTVL.

This clonotype has a handful of counts. CDR3 in amino acids: CASSEPHGKVETQYF. The CDR3 DNA reads as TGTGCCAGCAGTGAACCGCACGGGAAGGTAGAGACCCAGTACTTC. The chain couples TRBV6-1 to TRBJ2-5, with a tentative D call TRBD2 (5 bases). V was trimmed by 2 bases and J by 4 bases, leaving 14 bases between them. This CDR3 has 15 amino acids. Germline CDR1 is MNHNS and CDR2 is SASEGT.

This clonotype was found a few times. V and J are TRBV20-1 and TRBJ1-2; D is uncertain. V lost 0 bases, J lost 4 bases, and 12 bases lay in between. Germline CDR1 reads DFQATT; CDR2 reads SNEGSKA (reference sequence). CDR3 length equals 14 residues. This chain's CDR3 is CSAREVRRSYGYTF. In DNA form, the CDR3 reads TGCAGTGCTAGAGAAGTGAGGAGGAGCTATGGCTACACCTTC.

In the case of this clonotype: At one of its ends the junction is not consistent with the germline gene, which may arise from a read error. This chain uses TRBV6-4 with TRBJ2-1, with D maybe TRBD2 (6 bases). Germline CDR1 MRHNA, CDR2 SNTAGT. The CDR3 runs to 12 residues. The CDR3, as DNA: TGTGCCGGCAGTTTTCAGGGAGGTGAGCAGTTCTTC. This sequence encodes CAGSFQGGEQFF.

In its sample, this clonotype was seen many times. The chain couples TRBV29-1 to TRBJ1-5; a possible D gene is TRBD1 (5 bases). The ends were cut back, 2 bases at V and 4 bases at J, with 6 bases in the middle. The CDR3 has 12 residues. Germline CDR1 reads SQVTM; CDR2 reads ANQGSEA. CDR3 region: CSVETGNQPQHF. CDR3 sequence (DNA): TGCAGCGTTGAAACAGGAAATCAGCCCCAGCATTTT. Looking up the rest from reference TRBV29-1 and TRBJ1-5 gives the full variable domain: SAVISQKPSRDICQRGTSLTIQCQVDSQVTMMFWYRQQPGQSLTLIATANQGSEATYESGFVIDKFPISRPNLTFSTLTVSNMSPEDSSIYLCSVETGNQPQHFGDGTRLSIL.

This clonotype has just a few counts. The CDR3: CASSENSGGVDTQYF. As DNA, the CDR3 is TGTGCCAGCAGTGAAAATTCGGGGGGTGTGGATACGCAGTATTTT. The chain uses TRBV2 and TRBJ2-3; TRBD2 matches at 7 bases. V was pared by 2 bases and J by 6 bases, with 8 bases of the junction left unmatched. The V gene's germline CDR1 is SNHLY and CDR2 FYNNEI. This CDR3 is 15 amino acids long. The full variable domain, rest sourced from reference TRBV2 and TRBJ2-3, is EPEVTQTPSHQVTQMGQEVILRCVPISNHLYFYWYRQILGQKVEFLVSFYNNEISEKSEIFDDQFSVERPDGSNFTLKIRSTKLEDSAMYFCASSENSGGVDTQYFGPGTRLTVL.

This clonotype has just a few counts. V gene TRBV9 combines with J gene TRBJ2-3; possibly TRBD1 for D (6 bases). CDR1 is SGDLS and CDR2 is YYNGEE in the germline V gene. This CDR3 region has 15 residues. V was pared by 0 bases and J by 4 bases, with 12 bases between. The DNA for the CDR3 is TGTGCCAGCAGCGTAGCCCAGGGGCAGGCAGATACGCAGTATTTT. It codes for CASSVAQGQADTQYF.

This clonotype was seen a few times. This rearrangement joins TRBV6-6 to TRBJ2-1, with unresolved D. Germline V gene data show CDR1 as MNHNY and CDR2 as SVGAGI (reference sequence). V was clipped by 2 bases and J by 2 bases, with 7 bases between them. This CDR3 region has 14 residues. CDR3 nucleotide sequence: TGTGCCAGCAGTTACGGGTCTCCCTACAATGAGCAGTTCTTC. Residues: CASSYGSPYNEQFF.

This clonotype was seen repeatedly, ten times or more. The rearrangement joins TRBV20-1 to TRBJ1-2; D call uncertain. This CDR3 spans 11 amino acids. V was clipped by 6 bases and J by 1 base, with 6 bases between them. The germline gives CDR1 DFQATT, CDR2 SNEGSKA (reference sequence). This CDR3 reads CSATVNYGYTF. Written as DNA, the CDR3 is TGCAGTGCGACCGTTAACTATGGCTACACCTTC.

In regard to this clonotype: At one of its ends the junction is not consistent with the germline gene, which may arise from a read error. This rearrangement joins TRBV7-8 to TRBJ2-4; no firm D call. Near its end, the DNA agrees better with TRBJ2-7, so the J call may be wrong. CDR3 length: 11 residues. Per the germline V gene, CDR1 is SGHVS and CDR2 is FQNEAQ. The CDR3 sequence is CAGSPDYEQYF. The CDR3 coding sequence is TGTGCCGGCAGCCCCGACTACGAGCAGTACTTC.

This chain links TRBV7-6 with TRBJ2-1; TRBD2 matches 8 bases. This CDR3 has 18 residues. V trimming: 5 bases; J trimming: 7 bases; junction bases outside the gene matches: 19. CDR1 and CDR2 (germline): SGHVS, FNYEAQ. The CDR3 nucleotides are TGTGCCAGCAGCAGACTTCCGGGTAGGGTAGCGGGAATTAATGAGCAGTTCTTC. The encoded protein is CASSRLPGRVAGINEQFF. Full variable domain (outside the CDR3, taken from reference TRBV7-6 and TRBJ2-1): GAGVSQSPRYKVTKRGQDVALRCDPISGHVSLYWYRQALGQGPEFLTYFNYEAQQDKSGLPNDRFSAERPEGSISTLTIQRTEQRDSAMYRCASSRLPGRVAGINEQFFGPGTRLTVL.

The chain recombines TRBV28 with TRBJ1-2; no clear D gene. Trimming took off 8 bases at V and 4 bases at J, with 14 bases between the two ends. Germline values: CDR1 MDHEN, CDR2 SYDVKM. The CDR3 spans 13 residues. The CDR3 reads CASESPRSYGYTF. The DNA for the CDR3 is TGTGCCAGCGAAAGCCCGAGGAGCTATGGCTACACCTTC.

This clonotype has more than one count but fewer than ten. The genes are TRBV9 and TRBJ2-3, with D hard to call. Looked up from germline, CDR1 is SGDLS and CDR2 is YYNGEE. Trimming stripped 3 bases from V and 0 bases from J, with 8 bases between. There are 14 residues in the CDR3. CDR3 nucleotides: TGTGCCAGCAGCGGGTGGATGAGCACAGATACGCAGTATTTT. It codes for CASSGWMSTDTQYF.

Regarding this clonotype: A much larger clonotype is one base distant, so this may be a read error. V gene TRBV4-1 combines with J gene TRBJ2-3, with no clear D. This CDR3 contains 14 residues. Trimming took 4 bases from V and 4 from J, leaving 12 bases between them. Per germline, CDR1 MGHRA and CDR2 YSYEKL. The CDR3, as DNA: TGCGCCAGCAGCCGACCAAAGGTTTCAGATACGCAGTATTTT. Protein: CASSRPKVSDTQYF.

This chain links TRBV6-2 or TRBV6-3 with TRBJ1-5, with no clear D. This CDR3 is 15 amino acids long. CDR1 and CDR2 (germline): MNHEY, SVGEGT. V lost 7 bases, J lost 3 bases, and 16 bases lay in between. The CDR3 nucleotides read TGTGCCAGCACTCAGGTCGGGCGGAACAATCAGCCCCAGCATTTT. Translating it yields CASTQVGRNNQPQHF.

This clonotype was found a few times. This chain uses TRBV24-1 with TRBJ2-3; D unclear. From germline, CDR1 is KGHDR and CDR2 SFDVKD. The V end lost 5 bases, the J end lost 3 bases, and 14 bases lay between the germline ends. The CDR3 loop spans 15 amino acids. This chain's CDR3 is CATSGTILGTDTQYF. The CDR3 DNA sequence: TGTGCCACCAGTGGGACGATCCTAGGGACAGATACGCAGTATTTT.

The CDR3 DNA reads TGCGCCAGCAACCGGGCGGGAGGGTTACAAGAGACCCAGTACTTC. Translation: CASNRAGGLQETQYF. The genes are TRBV5-1 and TRBJ2-5; 9 nucleotides line up with TRBD2. V lost 6 bases, J lost 2 bases, and 8 bases stayed unmatched. The CDR3 loop spans 15 amino acids. Germline V lookup: CDR1 SGHRS, CDR2 YFSETQ.

The rearrangement uses TRBV4-1 and TRBJ2-7; D might be TRBD2 (6 bases). Germline V CDR1 and CDR2: MGHRA, YSYEKL. V was cut by 2 bases and J by 0 bases, with 11 bases left in between. CDR3 size: 15 residues. The CDR3 reads CASSQMRDLSYEQYF. The CDR3 DNA sequence: TGCGCCAGCAGCCAAATGCGGGACCTCTCCTACGAGCAGTACTTC.

This clonotype was seen more than once but under ten times. The CDR3 spells CASSPSGGVDYEQYF. CDR3 sequence (DNA): TGTGCCAGCAGCCCCTCAGGAGGGGTCGACTACGAGCAGTACTTC. This chain joins TRBV9 and TRBJ2-7; D possibly corresponds to TRBD2 (6 bases). The CDR3 length is 15 residues. From germline, CDR1 is SGDLS and CDR2 YYNGEE. V dropped 4 bases and J dropped 3 bases, with 17 bases sitting between them. Filled out from reference TRBV9 and TRBJ2-7, the complete variable domain reads DSGVTQTPKHLITATGQRVTLRCSPRSGDLSVYWYQQSLDQGLQFLIQYYNGEERAKGNILERFSAQQFPDLHSELNLSSLELGDSALYFCASSPSGGVDYEQYFGPGTRLTVT.

The V gene is TRBV9, the J gene TRBJ2-3; weak D call: TRBD2 (5 bases). The V end lost 0 bases, the J end lost 4 bases, and 15 bases lay between the germline ends. This CDR3 comprises 16 residues. The germline gives CDR1 SGDLS, CDR2 YYNGEE. In DNA, the CDR3 is TGTGCCAGCAGCGTAGAGGGCAGAGGGCAGTCAGATACGCAGTATTTT. Translating gives CASSVEGRGQSDTQYF.